A single sample is the source of the 25 T cell receptor beta chains below, sequenced in a study of control samples from healthy donors and cancer patients (dated by TCRdb to the early 2020s). Preparation of the library involved the immunoSEQ multiplex PCR assay. TCRdb took this table from immuneACCESS and kept in-frame rearrangements with V and J called. Such tables lack part of the clones; where checked against another copy, unresolved V genes explain under half of the gap, and the rest is unexplained. For this sample the table gives some 120,000 clones, of which 85% to 90% were detected only once. The leading ten clones occupy less than 1.5% of the sample. The source material was PBMCs. All receptors come from a woman aged 45-60 years with colorectal cancer.

The chain employs TRBV5-1 and TRBJ1-1; possibly TRBD1 for D (5 bases). Trimming removed 4 bases from V and 3 bases from J, with 13 bases in between. Germline V gene data show CDR1 as SGHRS and CDR2 as YFSETQ. This CDR3 region has 14 residues. CDR3 DNA: TGCGCCAGCAGCCAGGGTCGGAGCGACACTGAAGCTTTCTTT. It is translated as CASSQGRSDTEAFF.

This clone has more than one count but fewer than ten. The chain links TRBV3-1 (or the pseudogene TRBV3-2) to TRBJ2-7; 7 nucleotides line up with TRBD2. The CDR3 has 15 residues. V shed 2 bases, J shed 2 bases, and the junction held 6 bases outside the gene matches. Germline CDR1 is LGHDT and CDR2 is YNNKEL (reference sequence). CDR3 sequence (DNA): TGTGCCAGCAGCCAAACCGGACTAGGGGCCTACGAGCAGTACTTC. Translating gives CASSQTGLGAYEQYF.

The rearrangement links TRBV29-1 to TRBJ2-7; D remains ambiguous. Germline CDR1 and CDR2: SQVTM and ANQGSEA. The CDR3 runs to 14 residues. V lost 6 bases and J lost 2, with 17 bases in between. CDR3 nucleotides: TGCAGCGTGACGGCTGACCTGGTCACCTACGAGCAGTACTTC. Encoded protein: CSVTADLVTYEQYF.

The genes are TRBV12-3 or TRBV12-4 and TRBJ1-4; D gene uncertain. V was pared by 3 bases and J by 5 bases, with 7 bases between. This CDR3 has 13 amino acids. CDR3 protein: CASSFGRNEKLFF. For the CDR3, the DNA is TGTGCCAGCAGTTTTGGGAGGAATGAAAAACTGTTTTTT.

This chain's CDR3 is CASSFSDNGQETQYF. The CDR3 DNA follows: TGTGCCAGCAGCTTTTCAGATAACGGCCAAGAGACCCAGTACTTC. This sequence joins TRBV6-5 and TRBJ2-5; D not resolved. Germline CDR1 is MNHEY and CDR2 is SVGAGI. This CDR3 is built from 15 residues. V was pared by 6 bases and J by 1 base, with 15 bases between.

The J gene is TRBJ2-3, the V gene TRBV25-1, with 12 positions matching TRBD1. The V gene's germline CDR1 is MGHDK and CDR2 SYGVNS. The trim removed 3 bases at V and 3 bases at J, leaving 4 bases unmatched. The CDR3 has 16 amino acids. Here the CDR3 reads CASSDAGQGATDTQYF. The CDR3 region has the DNA TGTGCCAGCAGTGACGCGGGACAGGGGGCGACAGATACGCAGTATTTT.

V usage is TRBV5-1 and J usage is TRBJ1-5, with D uncertain. The CDR3 is 15 amino acids. Trimming stripped 0 bases from V and 0 bases from J, with 7 bases between. Germline V gives CDR1 SGHRS, CDR2 YFSETQ. CDR3 in amino acids: CASSLGSASNQPQHF. The CDR3 nucleotides read TGCGCCAGCAGCTTGGGATCAGCTAGCAATCAGCCCCAGCATTTT. The variable domain in full, completed from reference TRBV5-1 and TRBJ1-5, reads KAGVTQTPRYLIKTRGQQVTLSCSPISGHRSVSWYQQTPGQGLQFLFEYFSETQRNKGNFPGRFSGRQFSNSRSEMNVSTLELGDSALYLCASSLGSASNQPQHFGDGTRLSIL.

J is TRBJ1-3 and V is TRBV7-8; the D gene is possibly TRBD1 (6 bases). Between the trimmed V and J ends, which lost 4 bases and 2 bases, there was a span of 18 bases. CDR1 is SGHVS and CDR2 is FQNEAQ in the germline V gene. The CDR3 covers 17 residues. CDR3 amino acids: CASSYGGGTMAGNTIYF. CDR3 coding DNA: TGTGCCAGCAGCTACGGGGGGGGCACTATGGCTGGAAACACCATATATTTT.

V gene TRBV29-1 combines with J gene TRBJ2-7, with D perhaps matching TRBD1 (6 bases). This CDR3 region has 12 residues. Germline CDR1 is SQVTM and CDR2 is ANQGSEA. Trimming shortened V by 7 bases and J by 6 bases, and 16 bases separated the two germline ends. The CDR3 sequence is CSAARGTSEQYF. As DNA, the CDR3 is TGCAGCGCCGCTAGGGGGACCTCCGAGCAGTACTTC.

The gene calls are TRBV28 and TRBJ2-1; 11 positions agree with TRBD2. Germline V gives CDR1 MDHEN, CDR2 SYDVKM. V dropped 3 bases and J dropped 7; count of bases not matched to a gene: 8. This CDR3 comprises 16 residues. This chain's CDR3 is CASSLTSGIIRNEQFF. The DNA for the CDR3 is TGTGCCAGCAGTTTGACTAGCGGGATAATCCGGAATGAGCAGTTCTTC.

This clone was picked up one time. The chain uses TRBV30 and TRBJ2-5, with no clear D. CDR3 length: 11 amino acids. Germline CDR1 reads GTSNPN; CDR2 reads SVGIG (reference sequence). V lost 3 bases and J 4 bases, leaving 6 bases between the germline ends. The CDR3 here is CAWRTGETQYF. CDR3 nucleotides: TGTGCCTGGAGGACGGGAGAGACCCAGTACTTC.

In this sample, this clone turned up a few times. V is TRBV5-5 and J is TRBJ2-3; D might be TRBD2 (5 bases). There are 14 residues in the CDR3. The V end was cut by 5 bases, the J end by 4 bases, with 14 bases between. Germline assignment: CDR1 SGHKS and CDR2 YYEKEE (reference sequence). CDR3: CASSLEGGADTQYF. CDR3 nucleotides: TGTGCCAGCAGTCTGGAAGGAGGAGCAGATACGCAGTATTTT.

J is TRBJ2-5 and V is TRBV29-1, with a possible D match to TRBD2 (5 bases). V was trimmed by 1 base and J by 1 base, leaving 16 bases between them. The CDR3 loop spans 16 amino acids. The V gene's germline CDR1 is SQVTM and CDR2 ANQGSEA. Here the CDR3 reads CSVEVRWEYRQETQYF. As DNA, the CDR3 is TGCAGCGTTGAAGTGAGGTGGGAGTATCGCCAAGAGACCCAGTACTTC. The full variable domain, its missing parts supplied by reference TRBV29-1 and TRBJ2-5, is SAVISQKPSRDICQRGTSLTIQCQVDSQVTMMFWYRQQPGQSLTLIATANQGSEATYESGFVIDKFPISRPNLTFSTLTVSNMSPEDSSIYLCSVEVRWEYRQETQYFGPGTRLLVL.

The rearrangement joins TRBV19 to TRBJ2-1; 13 bases align to TRBD2. The CDR3 runs to 16 residues. From germline, CDR1 is LNHDA and CDR2 SQIVND (reference sequence). The V segment lost 4 bases and the J segment 8 bases; nucleotides outside the gene matches: 8. This CDR3 reads CASSSPRTSGSDEQFF. In nucleotides, the CDR3 is TGTGCCAGTAGTAGCCCCCGGACTAGCGGGAGTGATGAGCAGTTCTTC. Combining the CDR3 with reference TRBV19 and TRBJ2-1 gives the whole variable domain DGGITQSPKYLFRKEGQNVTLSCEQNLNHDAMYWYRQDPGQGLRLIYYSQIVNDFQKGDIAEGYSVSREKKESFPLTVTSAQKNPTAFYLCASSSPRTSGSDEQFFGPGTRLTVL.

The chain recombines TRBV5-1 with TRBJ2-7; D is undetermined. Germline lookup yields CDR1 SGHRS and CDR2 YFSETQ. V lost 0 bases, J lost 0 bases, and 7 bases lay in between. The CDR3 length is 14 residues. In DNA form, the CDR3 reads TGCGCCAGCAGCTTGGGTGGCAACTCCTACGAGCAGTACTTC. It encodes CASSLGGNSYEQYF.

The chain uses TRBV15 and TRBJ1-2; 12 nucleotides match TRBD1. Losses at the gene ends were 0 bases for V and 4 bases for J; bases not matched to a gene: 3. The CDR3 loop spans 16 amino acids. The germline gives CDR1 LNHNV, CDR2 YYDKDF (reference sequence). The CDR3 is CATSREGTGGFYGYTF. CDR3 DNA sequence: TGTGCCACCAGCAGAGAAGGGACAGGGGGCTTCTATGGCTACACCTTC.

The chain uses TRBV5-1 and TRBJ2-2, with D possibly TRBD1 on 6 matching bases. CDR3 length: 17 amino acids. Germline V gene data show CDR1 as SGHRS and CDR2 as YFSETQ. The germline V and J ends were trimmed by 4 bases and 0 bases, with 16 bases remaining between them. The CDR3 region has the DNA TGCGCCAGCAGCCCCGGGACAATAAACGCGAACACCGGGGAGCTGTTTTTT. Amino acid sequence: CASSPGTINANTGELFF.

This clone showed up just once. The rearrangement uses TRBV15 and TRBJ1-2; D may be TRBD1 (6 bases). In germline, CDR1 is LNHNV, CDR2 YYDKDF (reference sequence). With 0 bases removed from V and 8 bases from J, the gap between germline ends came to 25 bases. CDR3 length: 18 amino acids. The CDR3 here is CATSRDSKWWTDVYGYTF. Here the CDR3 DNA reads TGTGCCACCAGCAGAGATTCGAAATGGTGGACAGACGTATACGGCTACACCTTC.

The table lists this clone with a count of one. The genes are TRBV18 and TRBJ2-7, with D uncertain. CDR3 length: 16 amino acids. Germline values: CDR1 KGHSH, CDR2 LQKENI. V was pared by 1 base and J by 0 bases, with 13 bases between. The CDR3, as DNA: TGTGCCAGCTCACCACTCGCAGATAGGAGCTCCTACGAGCAGTACTTC. It encodes CASSPLADRSSYEQYF.

This sequence joins TRBV19 and TRBJ1-5; 8 bases are a match to TRBD1. With 5 bases clipped from V and 6 bases from J, the junction kept 6 bases outside the gene matches. This CDR3 spans 14 amino acids. CDR1 and CDR2 (germline): LNHDA, SQIVND (reference sequence). The CDR3 DNA reads TGTGCCAGTAGTCGAGGACAGGGAACTCAGCCCCAGCATTTT. Residues: CASSRGQGTQPQHF.

Only one count was recorded for this clone. This chain joins TRBV6-5 and TRBJ2-3; 8 nucleotides match TRBD2. The CDR3 sequence is 14 residues long. Trimming cost V 10 bases and J 3 bases; bases outside gene matches: 9. CDR1 MNHEY and CDR2 SVGAGI come from the germline V gene. CDR3 protein: CATTTPGGTDTQYF. CDR3 coding DNA: TGTGCCACCACGACACCGGGAGGGACAGATACGCAGTATTTT.

This clone appeared once. This chain connects TRBV5-4 to TRBJ2-1; 12 bases match TRBD1. There are 15 residues in the CDR3. After removal of 6 bases from V and 15 bases from J, the junction contained 16 bases not matched to a gene. Germline V lookup: CDR1 SGHNT, CDR2 YYREEE (reference sequence). The CDR3 is CASTSGTGGRSDAFF. The CDR3 DNA reads as TGTGCCAGCACGTCCGGGACAGGGGGCAGGAGTGACGCGTTCTTC. Drawing the rest from reference TRBV5-4 and TRBJ2-1, the complete variable domain is ETGVTQSPTHLIKTRGQQVTLRCSSQSGHNTVSWYQQALGQGPQFIFQYYREEENGRGNFPPRFSGLQFPNYSSELNVNALELDDSALYLCASTSGTGGRSDAFFGPGTRLTVL.

This rearrangement joins TRBV5-4 to TRBJ1-4; tentative D call: TRBD1 (5 bases). V dropped 3 bases and J dropped 6 bases, with 12 bases sitting between them. Per germline, CDR1 SGHNT and CDR2 YYREEE (reference sequence). There are 14 residues in the CDR3. In DNA form, the CDR3 reads TGTGCCAGCAGCTGGGACCTAACCCATGAAAAACTGTTTTTT. Translated: CASSWDLTHEKLFF.

J is TRBJ1-1 and V is TRBV28, with 9 bases matching TRBD1. The CDR3 covers 15 residues. The J segment lost 4 bases and the V segment lost 3 bases, leaving 6 bases of the junction unmatched. Germline V gene sequence: CDR1 MDHEN, CDR2 SYDVKM. The CDR3 reads CASSLGQGVSTEAFF. As DNA, the CDR3 is TGTGCCAGCAGTTTGGGACAGGGAGTTTCCACTGAAGCTTTCTTT.

The chain is built from TRBV12-5 and TRBJ2-7; the D gene is possibly TRBD1 (6 bases). The V end was cut by 5 bases, the J end by 1 base, with 12 bases between. The CDR3 spans 14 residues. In germline, CDR1 is LGHNT, CDR2 FRNRAP. The CDR3 loop reads CASGKDSGSYEQYF. Here the CDR3 DNA reads TGTGCTAGTGGTAAGGACAGCGGTTCCTACGAGCAGTACTTC.